This entry features one TCR beta chain sequence. The antigen is undetermined. This may come from a read error, since a much larger clone is one base off. The conserved phenylalanine or tryptophan is not found at the CDR3 terminus, so this likely reflects a read error. This record belongs to a study of T cells in Graves' hyperthyroidism and ophthalmopathy. Broader study findings: Clonotypes that were expanded in thyroid above 0.001 mostly appeared in blood too.

Template material for amplifying TCR beta CDR3 regions consisted of RNA transcripts. When the TCR CDR3 underwent first-round RT-PCR, the HTBI primer set was used. TCRdb re-analysed the multiplex PCR reads in MiXCR, keeping a single row per CDR3 protein. This sample has approximately 400,000 distinct CDR3 sequences, with about 14% found just once. CDR1 ENHRY and CDR2 SYGVKD come from the germline V gene. The CDR3 is made up of 13 amino acids. The germline V and J ends were trimmed by 3 bases and 6 bases, with 11 bases remaining between them. Clinical Activity Scores of at least 3, NOSPECS grades of at least 4 and durations under 3 months characterized ophthalmopathy patients. Patients with uncontrolled infections, other autoimmune diseases, pregnancy or lactation were excluded. The PBMCs were taken from approximately 9 ml of fresh peripheral blood.

The sample consisted of blood. The TCR comes from a man in his forties or fifties with Graves' ophthalmopathy. The gene calls are TRBV10-3 and TRBJ1-1, with D maybe TRBD1 (6 bases). CDR3 sequence (DNA): TGTGCCATCAGTGATCAGGGGTCGGCTGAAGCTTTCCTT. Amino acids: CAISDQGSAEAFL.